This is a list of T cell receptor beta chains from one sample in a study of T cells after yellow fever vaccination. TCRdb recomputed calls from the 5' RACE reads with MiXCR, one row per CDR3 protein. The profile shows around 530,000 distinct CDR3 sequences, about 15% of them singletons. Here the sequenced sample was PBMCs, taken about 5 days after the first yellow fever vaccination. These receptors all come from a man aged 18-30 years who received the YFV17D yellow fever vaccine. Both conserved end residues are part of each CDR3. The D gene is left open where the match is weak. Expanded clones are given a class, and other clones once, few, many or no size at all.

D	size	V	J	DNA	CDR3
NA	NA	TRBV28	TRBJ1-1	TGTGCCAGCAGTTCGATACTCCCGAACACTGAAGCTTTCTTT	CASSSILPNTEAFF
NA	NA	TRBV7-9	TRBJ2-4	TGTGCCAGCAGCTTAAGCCAGGGACTAGCCAAAAACATTCAGTACTTC	CASSLSQGLAKNIQYF
NA	few	TRBV5-1	TRBJ2-5	TGCGCCAGCAGCATCATGGGGTTCCAAGAGACCCAGTACTTC	CASSIMGFQETQYF
TRBD2	few	TRBV3-1	TRBJ2-1	TGTGCCAGCAGCCAATTAAGCGGGGGGGCCGCTGAGCAGTTCTTC	CASSQLSGGAAEQFF
NA	NA	TRBV4-3	TRBJ1-3	TGCGCCAGCAGCCGGGGGTACGCCCCGGTGATGGGAAACACCATATATTTT	CASSRGYAPVMGNTIYF
TRBD2	few	TRBV7-3	TRBJ2-1	TGTGCCAGCAGCGTAAGACTAGCGGGGGGCTACAATGAGCAGTTCTTC	CASSVRLAGGYNEQFF
NA	few	TRBV12-3/TRBV12-4	TRBJ2-3	TGTGCCAGCTGCCAAGCGCGGGACTCAATCAGCACAGATACGCAGTATTTT	CASCQARDSISTDTQYF
NA	many	TRBV5-6	TRBJ2-4	TGTGCCAGCAGCTTTCGACAGGAGAAAAACATTCAGTACTTC	CASSFRQEKNIQYF
NA	many	TRBV30	TRBJ1-1	TGTGCCTGGAGTGTCCAGGGTTCCCCCCGGGCTTTCTTT	CAWSVQGSPRAFF
NA	few	TRBV6-2/TRBV6-3	TRBJ1-1	TGTGCCAGCAGTCCCCTGCAGGACCGCTACACTGAAGCTTTCTTT	CASSPLQDRYTEAFF
NA	NA	TRBV13	TRBJ2-1	TGTGCCAGCAGCTTAGACGGGGGCATGATCGGGGAGCAGTTCTTC	CASSLDGGMIGEQFF
TRBD1	NA	TRBV20-1	TRBJ1-1	TGCAGTGCTAGAGGGCCCCAGGGACAGGGGGTTAAAGCTGAAGCTTTCTTT	CSARGPQGQGVKAEAFF
NA	NA	TRBV2	TRBJ1-1	TGTGCCAGCGCGAGGGGTGGTGAAGCTTTCTTT	CASARGGEAFF
TRBD1	many	TRBV7-2	TRBJ1-6	TGTGCCAGCAGCTTAGTGGGGACAGGGACCATTAATTCACCCCTCCACTTT	CASSLVGTGTINSPLHF
NA	NA	TRBV19	TRBJ2-2	TGTGCCAGTAGTGGGTGGGGGATCGTCGGCACCGGGGAGCTGTTTTTT	CASSGWGIVGTGELFF
TRBD2	many	TRBV20-1	TRBJ2-4	TGCAGTAGCGAGCGGGGAAGTCAGTACTTC	CSSERGSQYF
NA	NA	TRBV6-2/TRBV6-3	TRBJ1-2	TGTGCCAGCAGTTACCTTCTGGTCACGGGGGGCTACACCTTC	CASSYLLVTGGYTF
TRBD1	NA	TRBV29-1	TRBJ2-1	TGCAGCGCAGCCGGGACAGGAAACTACAATGAGCAGTTCTTC	CSAAGTGNYNEQFF
TRBD1	NA	TRBV11-2	TRBJ2-2	TGTGCCAGCGGCAGACAGGGCGGACGAGGGGAGCTGTTTTTT	CASGRQGGRGELFF
NA	NA	TRBV4-1	TRBJ1-5	TGCGCCAGCAGCCAAGTGATGCAGGGGTCCCAGCATTTT	CASSQVMQGSQHF
TRBD2	NA	TRBV20-1	TRBJ2-3	TGCAGTGCTAGAGGGGGCGTGGAGCGGGGGAACACAGATACGCAGTATTTT	CSARGGVERGNTDTQYF
NA	NA	TRBV3-1	TRBJ1-3	TGTGCCAGCAGCCAACCAGAAGGTGGAAACACCATATATTTT	CASSQPEGGNTIYF